This TCR beta chain was observed in a study of identical twins. TCRdb called the 5' RACE reads again in MiXCR, with one record for every CDR3 protein. The sample comprises hundreds of thousands of distinct CDR3 sequences, 12% of which are singletons, and around 1.5% rests with the top ten. Germline trimming cut 10 bases from V and 5 bases from J; bases unmatched to any gene: 10. Per germline, CDR1 MDHEN and CDR2 SYDVKM. This CDR3 region has 14 residues. Many counts were recorded for this clonotype. These data also featured in a second study, about yellow fever vaccine responses in identical twins. That paper states: Reportedly, twins showed a vaccine T cell response that looked partly convergent and partly personalized.

The V call is TRBV28, the J call TRBJ2-3; 9 bases align to TRBD2. Specimen: PBMCs. This sequence was found in a woman younger than 30 in good health. The CDR3 loop is CATQVSGRGDTQYF. CDR3 sequence (DNA): TGTGCCACCCAAGTTAGCGGGAGAGGAGATACGCAGTATTTT.